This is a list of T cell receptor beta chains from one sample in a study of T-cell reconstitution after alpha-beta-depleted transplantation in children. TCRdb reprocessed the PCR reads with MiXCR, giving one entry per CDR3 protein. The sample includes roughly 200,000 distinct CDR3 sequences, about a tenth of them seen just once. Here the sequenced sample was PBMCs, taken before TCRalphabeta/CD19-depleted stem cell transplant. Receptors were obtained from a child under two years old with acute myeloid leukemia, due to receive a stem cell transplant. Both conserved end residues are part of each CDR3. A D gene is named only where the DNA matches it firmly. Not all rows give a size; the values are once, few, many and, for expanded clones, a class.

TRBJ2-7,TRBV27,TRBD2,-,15,TGTGCCAGCAGTCTCACGGGACTAGCGGGCTACGAGCAGTACTTC,CASSLTGLAGYEQYF
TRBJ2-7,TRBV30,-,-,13,TGTGCCTGGAGTGCCCTGGTCCTAGGAGAGCAGTACTTC,CAWSALVLGEQYF
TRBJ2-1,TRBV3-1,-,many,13,TGTGCCAGCAGCCAAGAATACTACAATGAGCAGTTCTTC,CASSQEYYNEQFF
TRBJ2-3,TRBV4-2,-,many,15,TGTGCCAGCAGCCAAGATCAAGCCCAGACGTATACGCAGTATTTT,CASSQDQAQTYTQYF
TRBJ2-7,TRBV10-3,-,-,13,TGTGACATCAGCCCAATAGGATCCTACGAGCAGTACTTC,CDISPIGSYEQYF
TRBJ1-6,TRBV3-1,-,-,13,TGTGCCAGCAGCCCATTCATGAATTCACCCCTCCACTTT,CASSPFMNSPLHF
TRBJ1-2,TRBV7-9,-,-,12,TGTGCCAGCAGCTTAATGGAGGGTTATGGCGCCTTC,CASSLMEGYGAF
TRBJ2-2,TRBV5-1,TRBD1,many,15,TGCGCCAGCAGCTCTCGACAGGGAAACACCGGGGAGCTGTTTTTT,CASSSRQGNTGELFF
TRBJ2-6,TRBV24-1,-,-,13,TGTGCCACTCAACATCCTGGGGCCAACGTCCTGACTTTC,CATQHPGANVLTF
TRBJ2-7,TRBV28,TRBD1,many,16,TGTGCCAGCAGTTCGTGGACAGGATCTGGATCCTACGAGCAGTACTTC,CASSSWTGSGSYEQYF
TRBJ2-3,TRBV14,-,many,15,TGTGCCAGCAGCCCGGGACACTCGAGCACAGATACGCAGTATTTT,CASSPGHSSTDTQYF
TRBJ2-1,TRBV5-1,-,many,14,TGCGCCAGCAGCTTGCGGGGACAATACAATGAGCAGTTCTTC,CASSLRGQYNEQFF
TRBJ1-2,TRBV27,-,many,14,TGTGCCAGCAGTTTAAAGGGCCCTAACTATGGCTACACCTTC,CASSLKGPNYGYTF
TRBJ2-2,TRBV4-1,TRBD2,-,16,TGCGCCAGCAGCCAAGTTCAAGCGGGAGCAACCGGGGAGCTGTTTTTT,CASSQVQAGATGELFF
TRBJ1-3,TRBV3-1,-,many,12,TGTGCCAGCAGCCCTAGGGGAAACACCATATATTTT,CASSPRGNTIYF
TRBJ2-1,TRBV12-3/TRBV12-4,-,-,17,TGTGCCAGCAGTGATAACTTCGCAAGGGGCTCCTACAATGAGCAGTTCTTC,CASSDNFARGSYNEQFF
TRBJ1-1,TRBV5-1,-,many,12,TGCGCCAGCAGGGTAGGGGGCACTGAAGCTTTCTTT,CASRVGGTEAFF
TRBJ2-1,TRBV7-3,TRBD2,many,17,TGTGCCAGCAGCTTAGGAGCGGGAGGCCCCTCCTACAATGAGCAGTTCTTC,CASSLGAGGPSYNEQFF
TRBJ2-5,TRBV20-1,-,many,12,TGCAGTGCCAGAAGTCCCCAAGAGACCCAGTACTTC,CSARSPQETQYF
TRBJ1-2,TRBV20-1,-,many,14,TGCAGTGCTAGAGGATGGGGATTCGGAGATGGCTACACCTTC,CSARGWGFGDGYTF
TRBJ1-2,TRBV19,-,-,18,TGTGCCAGTAGTATTAGGAATCCCAACAGCGCTTCGAACTATGGCTACACCTTC,CASSIRNPNSASNYGYTF
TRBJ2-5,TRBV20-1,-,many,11,TGCAGTTTTCAATGGGGAGAGACCCAGTACTTC,CSFQWGETQYF
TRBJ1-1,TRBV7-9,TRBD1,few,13,TGTGCCAGCAGCTCACAGGGGGTTACTGAAGCTTTCTTT,CASSSQGVTEAFF
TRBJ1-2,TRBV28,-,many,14,TGTGCCAGCACTCTAGGACAGACAGCCTATGGCTACACCTTC,CASTLGQTAYGYTF
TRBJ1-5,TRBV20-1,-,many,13,TGCAGTGCTAGACTGTCCGATAATCAGCCCCAGCATTTT,CSARLSDNQPQHF
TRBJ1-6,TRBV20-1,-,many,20,TGCAGTGCTAGAGATGGGTCGGGACTCCTGTTGAGCTCCTATAATTCACCCCTCCACTTT,CSARDGSGLLLSSYNSPLHF
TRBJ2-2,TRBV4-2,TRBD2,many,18,TGTGCCAGCAGCCGGGGGGGAAGGCTAGCAGTTAACACCGGGGAGCTGTTTTTT,CASSRGGRLAVNTGELFF
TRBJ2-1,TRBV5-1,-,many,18,TGCGCCAGCAGCTCGGTAAGCGACCCGATCCTCTCCTACAATGAGCAGTTCTTC,CASSSVSDPILSYNEQFF
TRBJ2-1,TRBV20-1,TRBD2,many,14,TGCAGTGCCCTCACTAGCGGGACCCACAATGAGCAGTTCTTC,CSALTSGTHNEQFF
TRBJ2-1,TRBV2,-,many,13,TGTGCCAGCAACTACCGATCCTACAATGAGCAGTTCTTC,CASNYRSYNEQFF